This T cell receptor (beta chain) emerged from a study of control samples from healthy donors and cancer patients (TCRdb year 2020). Sequences SQVTM (CDR1) and ANQGSEA (CDR2) are obtained from the germline V gene. The cysteine opens and the phenylalanine closes a CDR3 of 14 amino acids. Only the CDR3 DNA is retained, 42 bases long and in frame from the first base. Cut back by 7 bases and 0 bases, the V and J ends lie 13 bases apart. Libraries were prepared through the immunoSEQ multiplex PCR assay. The clones in this table, taken by TCRdb from immuneACCESS, are in-frame only. Not every clone is retained; where verified, under half of the shortfall comes from an unresolved V gene, and the cause of the rest is unknown. This sample gives about 130,000 clones in total; more than 80% of them show up just once. Jointly, the top ten make up 2.5% of the sample. This clone was counted a single time. Its antigen is currently not known. Base qualities are not provided; no much larger clone lies one nucleotide away.

The sequenced sample was blood. The TCR comes from a man younger than 35 in good health. Rearrangement joined TRBV29-1 to TRBJ1-3; tentative D gene TRBD1, with 5 bases matching. CDR3 protein: CSASGGYSGNTIYF. The DNA sequence is TGCAGCGCGTCCGGGGGATACTCTGGAAACACCATATATTTT.